One T cell receptor beta chain is described in this entry. Its matching antigen is unknown. This record comes from a study of cytomegalovirus exposure and HLA in healthy donors. The PCR used 60 Vbeta and 13 Jbeta primers. Profiled with immunoSEQ multiplex PCR; TCRdb holds only in-frame clones, not every one. The sample comprises nearly 200,000 clones, 70% to 85% of which are singletons, and 0.098% rests with the top ten. Overall study findings and caveats: Using a false discovery rate of 0.05, a later analysis showed that some 16,000 TCR beta sequences were associated with HLA alleles. Accurate prediction of most subjects' HLA-A and HLA-B alleles from TCR beta sequences was reported. It was assumed in the presence/absence analyses that sequencing depth was roughly uniform across donors.

The germline gives CDR1 MDHEN, CDR2 SYDVKM. The length of the CDR3 is 15 residues. V dropped 6 bases and J dropped 8 bases, with 22 bases sitting between them. The clonotype originates from a boy aged 2 to 10 in good health and CMV-seronegative. Sample: PBMCs. The V call is TRBV28, the J call TRBJ1-2; the D gene is possibly TRBD1 (5 bases). CDR3 DNA: TGTGCCAGCAGCCGTCAGGGAAACCCACGGCGGGGCTACACCTTC. This translates into CASSRQGNPRRGYTF.